One sample yielded the 12 T cell receptor beta chains listed below, sequenced in a study of blood T cell repertoires in COVID-19 (dated by TCRdb to the early 2020s). Library construction relied on the immunoSEQ multiplex PCR assay. The table was pulled from immuneACCESS by TCRdb, which kept in-frame rearrangements only. Such tables lose some clones; where checked, under half of the loss comes from unresolved V genes, and the rest has no known cause. The sample includes around 270,000 clones, with about nine tenths observed a single time. Over 4% of the sample comes from the top ten. The sample taken for sequencing was peripheral blood. These receptors were obtained from a man aged 55 to 70 who had recovered from COVID-19.

The gene calls are TRBV19 and TRBJ1-2, with TRBD1 matching over 8 bases. Unmatched junction bases numbered 5, after V lost 5 bases and J lost 3 bases. Germline assignment: CDR1 LNHDA and CDR2 SQIVND (reference sequence). This CDR3 region has 14 residues. CDR3 protein: CASSPTGADYGYTF. CDR3 nucleotides: TGTGCCAGTAGTCCGACAGGGGCTGACTATGGCTACACCTTC.

J is TRBJ1-2 and V is TRBV7-9; D uncertain. Germline values: CDR1 SEHNR, CDR2 FQNEAQ (reference sequence). V was trimmed by 4 bases and J by 1 base, leaving 7 bases between them. This CDR3 comprises 13 residues. The CDR3 region has the DNA TGTGCCAGCAGCTCTACAGTTAACTATGGCTACACCTTC. Encoded protein: CASSSTVNYGYTF.

The rearrangement joins TRBV19 to TRBJ1-5, with 12 nucleotides matching TRBD1. Germline values: CDR1 LNHDA, CDR2 SQIVND (reference sequence). The CDR3 is made up of 15 amino acids. The junction had 5 bases not matched to a gene; V was cut back by 5 bases and J by 6 bases. The CDR3 reads CASSGTGGFSQPQHF. DNA for the CDR3: TGTGCCAGTAGTGGGACAGGGGGCTTCTCTCAGCCCCAGCATTTT.

This chain links TRBV5-1 with TRBJ2-1; 13 positions agree with TRBD2. The CDR3 consists of 17 residues. The germline gives CDR1 SGHRS, CDR2 YFSETQ. The V segment lost 0 bases and the J segment 10 bases; nucleotides outside the gene matches: 10. The CDR3 nucleotides read TGCGCCAGCAGCTTGGGACCGGGACTAGCGGGGCCAGGCGAGCAGTTCTTC. It encodes CASSLGPGLAGPGEQFF.

CDR3 DNA sequence: TGTGCCAGCGGTAGGGGTAACTACGAGCAGTACTTC. This sequence encodes CASGRGNYEQYF. The V call is TRBV3-1 (or the pseudogene TRBV3-2), the J call TRBJ2-7; perhaps TRBD1 as D (5 bases). CDR3 size: 12 residues. Germline V CDR1 and CDR2: LGHDT, YNNKEL (reference sequence). Trimming stripped 8 bases from V and 3 bases from J, with 11 bases between.

V is TRBV9 and J is TRBJ1-2; D call uncertain. CDR3 size: 14 residues. The germline V gene has CDR1 SGDLS and CDR2 YYNGEE. V gave up 2 bases and J gave up 4 bases, with 12 bases separating them. CDR3 residues: CASSVAGPTYGYTF. In DNA form, the CDR3 reads TGTGCCAGCAGCGTTGCTGGGCCGACCTATGGCTACACCTTC.

This clone came up once. CDR3 loop: CASSLFGGGNQPQHF. As DNA, the CDR3 is TGTGCCAGCAGTTTATTTGGAGGGGGCAATCAGCCCCAGCATTTT. This chain joins TRBV27 and TRBJ1-5, with D perhaps TRBD1 (5 bases). Trimming took 1 base from V and 2 from J, leaving 9 bases between them. The CDR3 length is 15 residues. The V gene's germline CDR1 is MNHEY and CDR2 SMNVEV (reference sequence).

Notes on this clone: The junction and the germline gene differ at one end; a read error may be behind it. The rearrangement joins TRBV6-2 or TRBV6-3 to TRBJ2-7; tentative D call: TRBD2 (6 bases). The CDR3 contains 13 residues. Germline CDR1 is MNHEY and CDR2 is SVGEGT. CDR3 nucleotide sequence: TGTGCCAGCAGTAACTCCGGGGGCTACGAGCAGTACTTC. Translating gives CASSNSGGYEQYF.

V is TRBV6-5 and J is TRBJ1-6; D possibly corresponds to TRBD1 (5 bases). Trimming took 7 bases from V and 7 from J, leaving 17 bases between them. The CDR3 is 15 residues long. Germline V gene lookup returns CDR1 MNHEY and CDR2 SVGAGI. DNA of the CDR3: TGTGCCAGCACCCCCCGAAGGGGCGAGAATTCACCCCTCCACTTT. This encodes CASTPRRGENSPLHF.

This clone has at least ten counts. The chain uses TRBV6-4 and TRBJ2-3; possible D gene TRBD2, 6 bases. This CDR3 is 14 amino acids long. With 3 bases removed from V and 1 base from J, the gap between germline ends came to 8 bases. CDR1 MRHNA and CDR2 SNTAGT come from the germline V gene. The CDR3 is CASSEASGTDTQYF. CDR3 nucleotide sequence: TGTGCCAGCAGTGAGGCTAGCGGCACAGATACGCAGTATTTT.

The V gene is TRBV19, the J gene TRBJ2-7; tentative D call: TRBD1 (5 bases). Trimming cost V 10 bases and J 8 bases, with 18 bases left between them. Per the germline V gene, CDR1 is LNHDA and CDR2 is SQIVND (reference sequence). The CDR3 covers 12 residues. Here the CDR3 DNA reads TGTGCCACCTCTAGGCCCCAGGGAAAGCAGTACTTC. It translates to CATSRPQGKQYF.

The rearrangement joins TRBV10-3 to TRBJ2-7; 8 positions match TRBD1. The CDR3 is 14 amino acids. Germline loops: CDR1 ENHRY, CDR2 SYGVKD. Unmatched junction bases numbered 10, after V lost 8 bases and J lost 4 bases. CDR3 loop: CAIEDRGSSYEQYF. The CDR3 DNA reads as TGTGCCATCGAAGACAGGGGTTCCTCTTACGAGCAGTACTTC.